The 3 T cell receptor beta chains in this list originate from one sample, sequenced in a study of ipilimumab plus nivolumab after autologous stem cell transplantation. Generated by immunoSEQ multiplex PCR, the TCRdb table keeps only in-frame clones and is missing some. The sample shows tens of thousands of clones, more than 80% of them seen only once. The sample here was PBMCs, taken in a trial of ipilimumab plus nivolumab as post-transplant consolidation. Receptors originate from a male donor with diffuse large B-cell lymphoma.

V and J are TRBV4-3 and TRBJ1-2; D is ambiguous. CDR1 LGHNA and CDR2 YSLEER come from the germline V gene. V lost 0 bases and J lost 1, with 6 bases in between. The CDR3 has 14 amino acids. The CDR3 sequence: CASSQDGVNYGYTF. CDR3 nucleotides: TGCGCCAGCAGCCAAGACGGGGTTAACTATGGCTACACCTTC.

About this clone itself: A junction boundary mismatches the germline segment, possibly from a read error. The chain joins TRBV27 to TRBJ2-1, with unresolved D. CDR1 MNHEY and CDR2 SMNVEV come from the germline V gene (reference sequence). This CDR3 contains 21 residues. The CDR3 sequence is CASSLNPASSGVISSYNGQFF. In nucleotides, the CDR3 is TGTGCCAGCAGTTTAAATCCGGCCTCGTCTGGCGTTATAAGCTCCTACAATGGGCAGTTCTTC.

The chain carries TRBV27 and TRBJ1-2; 7 bases fit TRBD1. CDR1 is MNHEY, CDR2 SMNVEV, per germline (reference sequence). The J segment lost 8 bases and the V segment lost 6 bases, leaving 12 bases of the junction unmatched. CDR3 length equals 14 residues. CDR3 sequence: CASRGLSGGVGYTF. DNA for the CDR3: TGTGCCAGCAGAGGCCTGTCAGGGGGGGTGGGCTACACCTTC.